Listed here are 32 T cell receptor beta chains from one sample, sequenced in a study of T cells after yellow fever vaccination. TCRdb ran MiXCR on the 5' RACE reads and lists one entry per CDR3 protein. The sample shows about 320,000 distinct CDR3 sequences, roughly a tenth of them seen only once. Here the sequenced sample was CD4+ T cells sorted from PBMCs, taken 45 days after the yellow fever booster vaccination. These receptors all come from a man aged 18 to 29 who received the YFV17D yellow fever vaccine.

This clonotype was found a few times. The chain combines TRBV4-2 with TRBJ1-3, with D unresolved. The germline V and J ends were trimmed by 0 bases and 2 bases, with 17 bases remaining between them. This CDR3 spans 18 amino acids. Germline loops: CDR1 LGHNA, CDR2 YNFKEQ. CDR3 nucleotides: TGTGCCAGCAGCCAAGATGACATTGCGGGCCGGCCTGGAAACACCATATATTTT. Encoded protein: CASSQDDIAGRPGNTIYF.

This clonotype was seen only a few times. The rearrangement uses TRBV7-2 and TRBJ1-1, with unresolved D. V was cut by 1 base and J by 3 bases, with 6 bases left in between. There are 13 residues in the CDR3. Per the germline V gene, CDR1 is SGHTA and CDR2 is FQGNSA. The CDR3 sequence: CASSLVEYTEAFF. The CDR3 bases are TGTGCCAGCAGCTTAGTTGAGTACACTGAAGCTTTCTTT.

This clonotype was detected a few times. The gene calls are TRBV5-1 and TRBJ2-5; TRBD2 aligns across 8 bases. The J segment lost 1 base and the V segment lost 5 bases, leaving 4 bases of the junction unmatched. Germline V gene sequence: CDR1 SGHRS, CDR2 YFSETQ. The CDR3 covers 14 residues. The chain's CDR3 is CASRPLAVQETQYF. The CDR3 bases are TGCGCCAGCAGACCACTAGCGGTCCAAGAGACCCAGTACTTC.

V usage is TRBV5-6 and J usage is TRBJ2-3; no clear D gene. The V gene's germline CDR1 is SGHDT and CDR2 YYEEEE. The length of the CDR3 is 13 residues. V gave up 4 bases and J gave up 3 bases, with 9 bases separating them. CDR3 bases: TGTGCCAGCAGCGTTCCTCTGACAGATACGCAGTATTTT. The encoded protein is CASSVPLTDTQYF.

V gene TRBV5-1 combines with J gene TRBJ2-5; the D is unclear. Trimming removed 1 base from V and 4 bases from J, with 8 bases in between. CDR1 is SGHRS, CDR2 YFSETQ, per germline. This CDR3 region has 13 residues. In nucleotides, the CDR3 is TGCGCCAGCAGCTTGCCGGAAGGAGAGACCCAGTACTTC. Residues: CASSLPEGETQYF.

At least ten counts were recorded for this clonotype. The chain is built from TRBV9 and TRBJ2-3; D is perhaps TRBD2 (7 bases). The V gene lost 3 bases and the J gene lost 0 bases, with 11 bases spanning the gap. This CDR3 comprises 15 residues. CDR1 is SGDLS, CDR2 YYNGEE, per germline. CDR3 sequence: CASSGGGFSTDTQYF. DNA of the CDR3: TGTGCCAGCAGCGGGGGGGGCTTCAGCACAGATACGCAGTATTTT. Drawing the rest from reference TRBV9 and TRBJ2-3, the complete variable domain is DSGVTQTPKHLITATGQRVTLRCSPRSGDLSVYWYQQSLDQGLQFLIQYYNGEERAKGNILERFSAQQFPDLHSELNLSSLELGDSALYFCASSGGGFSTDTQYFGPGTRLTVL.

This clonotype was counted only a few times. The chain carries TRBV4-1 and TRBJ1-4; D is undetermined. The CDR3 is made up of 14 amino acids. Trimming left V 0 bases short and J 0 bases short, with 2 bases between. CDR1 and CDR2 from the germline V gene are MGHRA and YSYEKL. The CDR3 protein is CASSQEATNEKLFF. The CDR3 DNA sequence: TGCGCCAGCAGCCAAGAGGCAACTAATGAAAAACTGTTTTTT.

This clonotype was detected only a few times. The J gene is TRBJ2-3, the V gene TRBV4-3, with D perhaps TRBD1 or TRBD2 (5 bases each). There are 17 residues in the CDR3. The ends were cut back, 1 base at V and 2 bases at J, with 16 bases in the middle. Germline assignment: CDR1 LGHNA and CDR2 YSLEER. CDR3 DNA: TGCGCCAGCAGCCAAGGGGGGTTTGGGGATCACACAGATACGCAGTATTTT. Its protein product is CASSQGGFGDHTDTQYF.

In its sample, this clonotype was seen a few times. The gene calls are TRBV4-2 and TRBJ2-7, with a tentative D call TRBD2 (5 bases). The CDR3 runs to 16 residues. The ends were cut back, 1 base at V and 3 bases at J, with 16 bases in the middle. The germline CDR1 and CDR2 sequences are LGHNA and YNFKEQ. CDR3 amino acids: CASSQGSTLASYEQYF. CDR3 DNA sequence: TGTGCCAGCAGCCAAGGGTCGACTCTAGCAAGCTACGAGCAGTACTTC.

This clonotype was detected only a few times. The genes are TRBV6-2 or TRBV6-3 and TRBJ1-2; possible D gene TRBD1, 6 bases. Trimming took 1 base from V and 0 from J, leaving 9 bases between them. Per the germline V gene, CDR1 is MNHEY and CDR2 is SVGEGT. CDR3 length equals 15 residues. The DNA for the CDR3 is TGTGCCAGCAGTTACTTGGACAGCACTAACTATGGCTACACCTTC. Its translation: CASSYLDSTNYGYTF.

This clonotype was recorded a few times. This chain connects TRBV20-1 to TRBJ2-7, with D possibly called TRBD1 or TRBD2 (7 bases each). The CDR3 length is 14 residues. Trimming took off 3 bases at V and 6 bases at J, with 18 bases between the two ends. Looked up from germline, CDR1 is DFQATT and CDR2 is SNEGSKA (reference sequence). The CDR3 DNA follows: TGCAGTGCTAGGGGCCAGGGGGGGATCTTCGAGCAGTACTTC. Protein product: CSARGQGGIFEQYF.

This chain connects TRBV7-2 to TRBJ2-3; D might be TRBD1 or TRBD2, each matching 5 bases. The V gene lost 4 bases and the J gene lost 5 bases, with 13 bases spanning the gap. Germline V gene lookup returns CDR1 SGHTA and CDR2 FQGNSA. CDR3 size: 14 residues. The CDR3 loop is CASSSTGARDTQYF. CDR3 DNA: TGTGCCAGCAGCTCTACCGGGGCAAGAGATACGCAGTATTTT.

This clonotype came up a few times. The V call is TRBV7-2, the J call TRBJ1-3, with TRBD1 matching 7 bases. Germline CDR1 SGHTA, CDR2 FQGNSA. This CDR3 spans 15 amino acids. V dropped 3 bases and J dropped 7; count of bases not matched to a gene: 9. CDR3 DNA: TGTGCCAGCAGCTTCCGACAGGGTGAAGCGAACACCATATATTTT. Amino acids: CASSFRQGEANTIYF.

This clonotype was recorded many times. The gene calls are TRBV5-1 and TRBJ2-2; possible D gene TRBD2, 5 bases. This CDR3 contains 16 residues. Germline CDR1 and CDR2: SGHRS and YFSETQ. V was trimmed by 0 bases and J by 4 bases, leaving 13 bases between them. Here the CDR3 DNA reads TGCGCCAGCAGCTTGGCGGTGGATGGACTCACCGGGGAGCTGTTTTTT. It specifies CASSLAVDGLTGELFF.

The table lists this clonotype with a few counts. The chain has TRBV6-6 and TRBJ1-1, with no clear D. Germline-derived CDR1 and CDR2 are MNHNY and SVGAGI (reference sequence). V lost 1 base and J 8 bases, leaving 8 bases between the germline ends. The CDR3 loop spans 12 amino acids. DNA for the CDR3: TGTGCCAGCAGTTACTTCGGGGAAGAAGCTTTCTTT. As protein: CASSYFGEEAFF.

This clonotype was counted only a few times. This rearrangement joins TRBV12-3 or TRBV12-4 to TRBJ1-6; D possibly corresponds to TRBD1 (5 bases). V was cut by 8 bases and J by 6 bases, with 14 bases left in between. The CDR3 contains 14 residues. The CDR3 DNA follows: TGTGCCAGCTCTCCGGGACCCCTTAATTCACCCCTCCACTTT. It codes for CASSPGPLNSPLHF.

The CDR3 sequence is CASTRPGTGNYGYTF. The CDR3 coding sequence is TGTGCCAGCACCCGTCCCGGGACAGGGAACTATGGCTACACCTTC. V is TRBV7-9 and J is TRBJ1-2, with TRBD1 identical over 9 bases. Looked up from germline, CDR1 is SEHNR and CDR2 is FQNEAQ (reference sequence). Trimming removed 7 bases from V and 2 bases from J; junction bases left unmatched: 8. This CDR3 contains 15 residues. The whole variable domain, filled in from reference TRBV7-9 and TRBJ1-2, reads DTGVSQNPRHKITKRGQNVTFRCDPISEHNRLYWYRQTLGQGPEFLTYFQNEAQLEKSRLLSDRFSAERPKGSFSTLEIQRTEQGDSAMYLCASTRPGTGNYGYTFGSGTRLTVV.

V and J are TRBV5-4 and TRBJ2-5; TRBD2 matches 13 bases. The CDR3 sequence is 15 residues long. The J segment lost 3 bases and the V segment lost 2 bases, leaving 1 base of the junction unmatched. Germline CDR1 reads SGHNT; CDR2 reads YYREEE (reference sequence). CDR3 bases: TGTGCCAGCAGCTTAGGGACTAGCGGGGAAGAGACCCAGTACTTC. This sequence encodes CASSLGTSGEETQYF.

CDR3: CASGFLPRLATNEKLFF. As DNA, the CDR3 is TGTGCTAGTGGTTTCCTTCCTCGATTGGCAACTAATGAAAAACTGTTTTTT. The chain is built from TRBV12-5 and TRBJ1-4; D call uncertain. V lost 3 bases, J lost 0 bases, and 14 bases lay in between. Germline CDR1 LGHNT, CDR2 FRNRAP. This CDR3 is 17 amino acids long.

This clonotype appeared a few times. A junction end diverges from the germline sequence, so it may reflect a read error. The chain couples TRBV19 to TRBJ2-4, with 7 bases fitting TRBD1. This CDR3 is built from 13 residues. In germline, CDR1 is LNHDA, CDR2 SQIVND (reference sequence). The CDR3 region is CASSFLGTAISSF. CDR3 bases: TGTGCCAGTAGTTTTCTTGGGACAGCCATTTCTTCCTTC. Full variable domain (remainder filled in from reference TRBV19 and TRBJ2-4): DGGITQSPKYLFRKEGQNVTLSCEQNLNHDAMYWYRQDPGQGLRLIYYSQIVNDFQKGDIAEGYSVSREKKESFPLTVTSAQKNPTAFYLCASSFLGTAISSFGAGTRLSVL.

The rearrangement joins TRBV18 to TRBJ1-1; weak D call: TRBD1 (5 bases). The length of the CDR3 is 14 residues. Trimming removed 0 bases at V and 5 bases at J, with 10 bases between. Per germline, CDR1 KGHSH and CDR2 LQKENI. The CDR3 loop reads CASSPPPGRTEAFF. The CDR3 coding sequence is TGTGCCAGCTCACCACCGCCAGGGAGGACTGAAGCTTTCTTT.

CDR3 residues: CASSYRPWDTLSSYNEQFF. In DNA form, the CDR3 reads TGTGCCAGCAGTTACAGACCCTGGGACACCTTAAGCTCCTACAATGAGCAGTTCTTC. The gene calls are TRBV6-2 or TRBV6-3 and TRBJ2-1; TRBD1 is a possible D gene (6 bases). Germline V CDR1 and CDR2: MNHEY, SVGEGT. V lost 2 bases and J lost 0, with 20 bases in between. This CDR3 has 19 residues.

Only a few counts were recorded for this clonotype. The V call is TRBV12-3 or TRBV12-4, the J call TRBJ2-5, with 7 nucleotides matching TRBD1. This CDR3 spans 16 amino acids. V shed 6 bases and J 1 base; nucleotides not matched to a gene: 11. The DNA for the CDR3 is TGTGCCAGCAGCCCTACTCTACAGGGGCGCCAAGAGACCCAGTACTTC. Translation gives CASSPTLQGRQETQYF.

The V call is TRBV11-1, the J call TRBJ2-5, with 10 nucleotides matching TRBD1. CDR1 SGHAT and CDR2 FQDESV come from the germline V gene (reference sequence). Trimming removed 1 base from V and 4 bases from J; junction bases left unmatched: 6. The CDR3 contains 16 residues. The chain's CDR3 is CASSLGTGGRGETQYF. The CDR3, as DNA: TGTGCCAGCAGCTTAGGGACAGGGGGTCGAGGAGAGACCCAGTACTTC.

The chain carries TRBV5-1 and TRBJ1-5; D is uncertain. V lost 0 bases to trimming and J lost 0 bases, with 7 bases between them. Germline assignment: CDR1 SGHRS and CDR2 YFSETQ. CDR3 length: 15 amino acids. The CDR3 spells CASSLGPYSNQPQHF. CDR3 bases: TGCGCCAGCAGCTTGGGACCTTATAGCAATCAGCCCCAGCATTTT.

The sample holds a few counts of this clonotype. Here the CDR3 reads CASSLRTGMNTEAFF. The CDR3 nucleotides are TGTGCCAGCAGCCTCAGGACAGGCATGAACACTGAAGCTTTCTTT. This sequence joins TRBV6-6 and TRBJ1-1, with 7 bases lining up with TRBD1. Trimming removed 6 bases from V and 0 bases from J; junction bases left unmatched: 7. The CDR3 extends over 15 amino acids. Germline CDR1 is MNHNY and CDR2 is SVGAGI (reference sequence).

A few counts support this clonotype. This sequence joins TRBV5-5 and TRBJ1-1; D uncertain. CDR3 length: 14 residues. CDR1 SGHKS and CDR2 YYEKEE come from the germline V gene (reference sequence). The germline V and J ends were trimmed by 3 bases and 7 bases, with 16 bases remaining between them. CDR3 coding DNA: TGTGCCAGCAGCTCCCGACAAGCGACCTATGAAGCTTTCTTT. It codes for CASSSRQATYEAFF. Looking up the rest from reference TRBV5-5 and TRBJ1-1 gives the full variable domain: DAGVTQSPTHLIKTRGQQVTLRCSPISGHKSVSWYQQVLGQGPQFIFQYYEKEERGRGNFPDRFSARQFPNYSSELNVNALLLGDSALYLCASSSRQATYEAFFGQGTRLTVV.

The rearrangement uses TRBV5-1 and TRBJ2-3; D is perhaps TRBD2 (6 bases). V lost 0 bases and J lost 6, with 8 bases in between. The germline V gene has CDR1 SGHRS and CDR2 YFSETQ. This CDR3 has 13 residues. The DNA for the CDR3 is TGCGCCAGCAGCTTGGTTCTAGCGGATACGCAGTATTTT. Protein: CASSLVLADTQYF.

There are a few counts of this clonotype. This rearrangement joins TRBV6-5 to TRBJ1-4, with TRBD1 matching over 7 bases. V gave up 4 bases and J gave up 4 bases; unmatched junction bases: 6. The CDR3 is 15 residues long. Germline V gives CDR1 MNHEY, CDR2 SVGAGI. The CDR3 here is CASSSRTGNNEKLFF. The CDR3 DNA follows: TGTGCCAGCAGTTCTAGGACAGGAAATAATGAAAAACTGTTTTTT.

CDR3 sequence: CASSRTHRGPEKLFF. CDR3 coding DNA: TGTGCCAGTAGCCGAACTCACAGGGGACCCGAAAAACTGTTTTTT. This chain uses TRBV19 with TRBJ1-4, with TRBD1 identical over 7 bases. The CDR3 length is 15 residues. From germline, CDR1 is LNHDA and CDR2 SQIVND (reference sequence). The ends lost 6 bases at V and 8 bases at J; junction bases unmatched: 12.

The gene calls are TRBV20-1 and TRBJ2-7; D is unresolved. Deletions cut 5 bases from V and 2 bases from J, with 7 bases between. CDR3 length: 11 residues. Germline CDR1 and CDR2: DFQATT and SNEGSKA (reference sequence). The CDR3 bases are TGCAGTGCTGTTGGGACCTACGAGCAGTACTTC. Translated: CSAVGTYEQYF.

This clonotype was seen repeatedly, ten times or more. V usage is TRBV7-9 and J usage is TRBJ2-3; D is perhaps TRBD1 or TRBD2 (5 bases each). Germline CDR1 is SEHNR and CDR2 is FQNEAQ (reference sequence). Deletions cut 5 bases from V and 2 bases from J, with 11 bases between. The CDR3 is 14 residues long. The CDR3 nucleotides read TGTGCCAGCAGCCCGCACGGGGCCACAGATACGCAGTATTTT. Protein product: CASSPHGATDTQYF.